This entry describes one T cell receptor beta chain. The assay was immunoSEQ multiplex PCR, and TCRdb's table has in-frame clones only and misses some. The data contain 2,500,000 or so clones, approximately 94% of them singletons. The sample belongs to a study of shared clonotypes between healthy human individuals. Per germline, CDR1 SGHTA and CDR2 FQGTGA. This CDR3 is built from 14 residues. V trimming: 5 bases; J trimming: 1 base; junction bases outside the gene matches: 1. Sequenced: naive CD4+ T cells from PBMCs. Subset denoted: CD45RA+ positively selected. This sequence was found in a man between 18 and 29 years old in good health. Some clones in this sample may be carry-over from other donors' samples. The chain recombines TRBV7-3 with TRBJ1-1; the match to TRBD1 covers 10 bases. CDR3 residues: CASSRTGGNTEAFF. CDR3 sequence (DNA): TGTGCCAGCAGCCGGACAGGGGGGAACACTGAAGCTTTCTTT.